These 10 T cell receptor beta chains were sequenced from one sample in a study of PD-1 blockade in classical Hodgkin lymphoma. Regarding time point: cycle 4 day 1 (C4D1), after 6 weeks of nivolumab. Every single patient, without exception, relapsed after autologous stem cell transplantation, and brentuximab vedotin exposure varied. Starting with thawed PBMCs, CD4+ T cells were purified by magnetic negative selection. Generated by immunoSEQ multiplex PCR, the TCRdb table keeps only in-frame clones and is missing some. The data contain around 10,000 clones, roughly 84% of them singletons. The sample here was CD4+ T cells from blood, taken before the fourth cycle of nivolumab. These receptors came from a human donor with classical Hodgkin lymphoma.

V gene TRBV11-3 combines with J gene TRBJ2-5; possible D gene TRBD1, 5 bases. The V and J ends lost 2 bases and 0 bases respectively, with 10 bases between them. The CDR3 covers 15 residues. CDR1 is SGHNT, CDR2 YENEEA, per germline. CDR3 nucleotides: TGTGCCAGCAGCTTACGCCGGACAAACCAAGAGACCCAGTACTTC. It codes for CASSLRRTNQETQYF.

The chain recombines TRBV7-6 with TRBJ1-1; weak D call: TRBD1 (5 bases). Trimming removed 6 bases at V and 4 bases at J, with 12 bases between. The germline gives CDR1 SGHVS, CDR2 FNYEAQ. This CDR3 has 13 residues. The CDR3 coding sequence is TGTGCCAGCAGTAACGACAGCCCCACTGAAGCTTTCTTT. Its protein is CASSNDSPTEAFF.

The gene calls are TRBV9 and TRBJ2-2; D is possibly TRBD1 (5 bases). Germline assignment: CDR1 SGDLS and CDR2 YYNGEE. This CDR3 comprises 13 residues. Trimming took 1 base from V and 4 from J, leaving 5 bases between them. Written as DNA, the CDR3 is TGTGCCAGCAGCGTACAGGGCACCGGGGAGCTGTTTTTT. Protein product: CASSVQGTGELFF.

V gene TRBV4-3 combines with J gene TRBJ2-3; 9 positions match TRBD1. The V gene end was trimmed by 0 bases and the J gene end by 2 bases; junction bases not matched to a gene: 6. Germline CDR1 reads LGHNA; CDR2 reads YSLEER. The CDR3 runs to 17 residues. CDR3: CASSQDWWDRATDTQYF. The CDR3, as DNA: TGCGCCAGCAGCCAAGACTGGTGGGACAGGGCCACAGATACGCAGTATTTT.

This chain links TRBV28 with TRBJ1-1; 7 nucleotides align to TRBD1. The CDR3 is 15 residues long. Germline CDR1 reads MDHEN; CDR2 reads SYDVKM. V gave up 3 bases and J gave up 4 bases; unmatched junction bases: 8. As DNA, the CDR3 is TGTGCCAGCAGTTTTAGCCAGGGGGTCAGCACTGAAGCTTTCTTT. This sequence encodes CASSFSQGVSTEAFF.

The V call is TRBV27, the J call TRBJ2-1; D not resolved. CDR1 and CDR2 (germline): MNHEY, SMNVEV (reference sequence). Between the trimmed V and J ends, which lost 5 bases and 10 bases, there was a span of 6 bases. This CDR3 is 10 amino acids long. CDR3 sequence reads: CASSPREQFF. CDR3 nucleotides: TGTGCCAGCAGTCCCCGGGAGCAGTTCTTC.

The CDR3 loop reads CASSFLTGIDGVGYTF. The CDR3 DNA reads as TGTGCCAGCAGTTTTCTGACAGGGATAGATGGTGTCGGCTACACCTTC. V is TRBV28 and J is TRBJ1-2; 7 bases line up with TRBD1. Germline V gene data show CDR1 as MDHEN and CDR2 as SYDVKM. Germline trimming cut 3 bases from V and 8 bases from J; bases unmatched to any gene: 15. CDR3 length: 16 amino acids.

This rearrangement joins TRBV5-1 to TRBJ2-7; D might be TRBD2 (5 bases). The germline gives CDR1 SGHRS, CDR2 YFSETQ. The CDR3 is 15 residues long. V was pared by 2 bases and J by 1 base, with 13 bases between. DNA for the CDR3: TGCGCCAGCAGCTTCGGAGTAGGGAGATCCTACGAGCAGTACTTC. This sequence encodes CASSFGVGRSYEQYF.

The chain has TRBV2 and TRBJ2-3; TRBD2 matches 11 bases. The CDR3 loop spans 15 amino acids. In germline, CDR1 is SNHLY, CDR2 FYNNEI. J was trimmed by 1 base and V by 7 bases; bases with no gene match: 4. CDR3 DNA sequence: TGTGCCAGCACGCCGGGACTAGCGGGCACAGATACGCAGTATTTT. This gives the protein CASTPGLAGTDTQYF. Using reference TRBV2 and TRBJ2-3 for the parts outside the CDR3, the full variable domain is EPEVTQTPSHQVTQMGQEVILRCVPISNHLYFYWYRQILGQKVEFLVSFYNNEISEKSEIFDDQFSVERPDGSNFTLKIRSTKLEDSAMYFCASTPGLAGTDTQYFGPGTRLTVL.

This rearrangement joins TRBV11-3 to TRBJ2-4; D not resolved. Per the germline V gene, CDR1 is SGHNT and CDR2 is YENEEA. The CDR3 totals 15 residues. V dropped 0 bases and J dropped 4 bases, with 10 bases sitting between them. The CDR3 DNA follows: TGTGCCAGCAGCTTAGATTCGAGCAGGAAAAACATTCAGTACTTC. Amino acid sequence: CASSLDSSRKNIQYF.